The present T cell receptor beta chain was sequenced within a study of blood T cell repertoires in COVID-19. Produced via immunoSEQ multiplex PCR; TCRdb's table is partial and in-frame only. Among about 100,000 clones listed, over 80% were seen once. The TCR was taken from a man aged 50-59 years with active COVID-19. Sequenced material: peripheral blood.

CDR3 in amino acids: CASSPFESRAVEELFF. The CDR3 DNA reads TGTGCCAGCTCCCCCTTTGAAAGCAGGGCGGTGGAGGAGCTGTTTTTT. The chain couples TRBV18 to TRBJ2-2, with a possible D match to TRBD1 (5 bases). The CDR3 loop spans 16 amino acids. Trimming removed 6 bases from V and 10 bases from J, with 24 bases in between. The germline V gene encodes CDR1 KGHSH and CDR2 LQKENI.